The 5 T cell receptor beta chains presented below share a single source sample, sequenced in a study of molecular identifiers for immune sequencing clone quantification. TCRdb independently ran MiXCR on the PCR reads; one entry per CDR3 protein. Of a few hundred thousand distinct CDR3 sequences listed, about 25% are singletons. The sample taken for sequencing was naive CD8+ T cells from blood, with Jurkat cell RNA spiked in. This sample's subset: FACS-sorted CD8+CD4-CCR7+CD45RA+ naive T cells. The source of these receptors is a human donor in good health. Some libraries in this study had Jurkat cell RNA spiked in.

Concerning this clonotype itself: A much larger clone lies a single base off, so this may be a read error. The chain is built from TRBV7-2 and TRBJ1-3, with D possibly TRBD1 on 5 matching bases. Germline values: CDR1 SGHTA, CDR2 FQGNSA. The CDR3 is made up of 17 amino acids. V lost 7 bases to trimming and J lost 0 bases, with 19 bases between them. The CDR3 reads CASNSGSGLSSGNTIYF. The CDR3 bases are TGTGCCAGCAACTCCGGTTCGGGACTGAGCTCTGGAAACACCATATATTTT.

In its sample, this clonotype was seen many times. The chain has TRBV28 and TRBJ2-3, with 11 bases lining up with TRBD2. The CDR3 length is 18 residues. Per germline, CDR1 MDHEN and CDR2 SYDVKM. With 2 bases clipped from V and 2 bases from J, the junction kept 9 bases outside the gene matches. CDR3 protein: CASSLIGTSGLNTDTQYF. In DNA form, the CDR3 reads TGTGCCAGCAGTTTAATTGGGACTAGCGGCCTAAACACAGATACGCAGTATTTT.

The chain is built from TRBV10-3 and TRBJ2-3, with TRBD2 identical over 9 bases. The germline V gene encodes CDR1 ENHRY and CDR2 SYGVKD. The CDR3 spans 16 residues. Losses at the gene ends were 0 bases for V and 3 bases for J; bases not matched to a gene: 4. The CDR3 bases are TGTGCCATCAGTGAGTCGTCTAGCGGGGAAACAGATACGCAGTATTTT. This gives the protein CAISESSSGETDTQYF.

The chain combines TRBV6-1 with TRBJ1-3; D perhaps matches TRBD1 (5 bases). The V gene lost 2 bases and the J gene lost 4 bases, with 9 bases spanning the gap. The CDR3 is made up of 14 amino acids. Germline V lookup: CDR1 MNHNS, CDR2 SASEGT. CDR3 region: CASSETGLGNTIYF. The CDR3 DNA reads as TGTGCCAGCAGTGAAACGGGACTCGGAAACACCATATATTTT.

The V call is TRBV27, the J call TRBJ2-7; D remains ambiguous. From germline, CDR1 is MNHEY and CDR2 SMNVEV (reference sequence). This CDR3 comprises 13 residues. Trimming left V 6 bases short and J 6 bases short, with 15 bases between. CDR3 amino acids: CASSSLANAEQYF. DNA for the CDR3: TGTGCCAGCAGCTCGCTCGCCAACGCCGAGCAGTACTTC.